The clone carrying this T cell receptor beta chain was seen only once. What it recognizes is unknown. This sample was taken from a study of beta chain features in type 1 diabetes. Findings of the study overall: Within each of all four CD4+ subsets, Type 1 diabetes patients had TCRB CDR3s that were moderately but significantly shorter. Shorter templates might be favored by PCR, equally in patients and controls.

The J segment lost 10 bases and the V segment lost 6 bases, leaving 7 bases of the junction unmatched. Germline lookup yields CDR1 MNHEY and CDR2 SVGAGI. This CDR3 has 13 residues. Expressed TCRB transcripts were sequenced because the entire RNA isolate underwent reverse transcription. Here immunoSEQ multiplex PCR was the method, and the copy in TCRdb shows in-frame clones only, minus some. The table lists 640,000 or so clones, roughly 12% of them singletons, with 0.022% in the top ten. This rearrangement joins TRBV6-5 to TRBJ1-1; 11 nucleotides agree with TRBD1. The receptor's source is a man between 18 and 29 years old with type 1 diabetes. Sequencing was done on a sample of naive CD4+ T cells from blood. The CDR3 spells CASSPRGQGGAFF. The CDR3 region has the DNA TGTGCCAGCAGCCCCAGGGGACAGGGGGGAGCTTTCTTT.